The clone carrying this T cell receptor (beta chain) was observed a few times. The target antigen is unknown. TCRdb used MiXCR to reprocess the reads, holding one entry per CDR3 protein. The sample holds some 240,000 distinct CDR3 sequences, about 18% seen once. This sample is part of a study of T cell repertoires in cytomegalovirus infection. Broader study findings: HLA-C-restricted TCR beta clonotypes specific for CMV led the ex vivo response.

The CDR3 consists of 13 residues. CDR1 is SGHRS and CDR2 is YFSETQ in the germline V gene. This chain links TRBV5-1 with TRBJ2-1; a weak D match, TRBD1 (7 bases). Sequencing was carried out using CD8+ T cells from PBMCs. This clonotype was obtained from a human donor in good health (CMV status not recorded). Some clones in this sample may be carry-over from other donors' samples. The CDR3 DNA is TGCGCAACAGGGCAGGGGGGTCGCAATGAGCAGTTCTTC. Its protein product is CATGQGGRNEQFF. Looking up the rest from reference TRBV5-1 and TRBJ2-1 gives the full variable domain: KAGVTQTPRYLIKTRGQQVTLSCSPISGHRSVSWYQQTPGQGLQFLFEYFSETQRNKGNFPGRFSGRQFSNSRSEMNVSTLELGDSALYLCATGQGGRNEQFFGPGTRLTVL.